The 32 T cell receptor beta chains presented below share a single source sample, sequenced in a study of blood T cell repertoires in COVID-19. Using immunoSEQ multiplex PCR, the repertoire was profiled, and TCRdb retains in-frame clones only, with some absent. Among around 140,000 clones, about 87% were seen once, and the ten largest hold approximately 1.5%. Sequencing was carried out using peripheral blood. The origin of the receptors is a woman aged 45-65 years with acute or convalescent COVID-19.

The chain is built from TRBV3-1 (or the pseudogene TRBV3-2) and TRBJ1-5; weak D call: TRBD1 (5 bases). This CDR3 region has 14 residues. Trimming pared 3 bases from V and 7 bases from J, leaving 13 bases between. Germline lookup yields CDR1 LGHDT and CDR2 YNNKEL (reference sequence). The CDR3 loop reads CASSHVNGGQPQHF. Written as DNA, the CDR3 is TGTGCCAGCAGCCATGTGAACGGGGGACAGCCCCAGCATTTT.

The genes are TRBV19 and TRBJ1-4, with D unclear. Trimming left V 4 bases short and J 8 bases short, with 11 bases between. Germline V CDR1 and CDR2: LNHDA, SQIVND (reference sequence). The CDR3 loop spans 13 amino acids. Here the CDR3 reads CASSTVWSEKLFF. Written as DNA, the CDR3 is TGTGCCAGTAGTACGGTCTGGAGCGAAAAACTGTTTTTT.

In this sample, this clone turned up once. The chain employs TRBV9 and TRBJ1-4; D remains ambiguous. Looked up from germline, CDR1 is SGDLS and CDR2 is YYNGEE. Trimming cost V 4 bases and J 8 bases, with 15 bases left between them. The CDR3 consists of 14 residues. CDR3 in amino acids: CASSRINSGEKLFF. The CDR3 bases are TGTGCCAGCAGCCGCATAAACAGCGGCGAAAAACTGTTTTTT.

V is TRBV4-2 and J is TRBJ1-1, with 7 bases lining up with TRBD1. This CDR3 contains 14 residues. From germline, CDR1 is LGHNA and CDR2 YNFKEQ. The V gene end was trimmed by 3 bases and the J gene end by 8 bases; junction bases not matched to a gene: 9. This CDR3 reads CASSQFSGGTEAFF. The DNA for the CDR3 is TGTGCCAGCAGCCAGTTCTCAGGGGGGACGGAAGCTTTCTTT.

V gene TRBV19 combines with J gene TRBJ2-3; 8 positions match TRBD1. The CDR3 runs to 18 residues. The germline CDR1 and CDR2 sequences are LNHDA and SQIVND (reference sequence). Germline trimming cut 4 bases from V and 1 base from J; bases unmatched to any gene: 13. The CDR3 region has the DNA TGTGCCAGTAGTACCCCGAGGACAGGGAGGTCAGGCACAGATACGCAGTATTTT. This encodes CASSTPRTGRSGTDTQYF.

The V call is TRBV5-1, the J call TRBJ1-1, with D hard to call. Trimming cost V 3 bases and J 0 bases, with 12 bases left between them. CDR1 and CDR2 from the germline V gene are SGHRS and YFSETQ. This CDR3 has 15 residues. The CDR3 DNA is TGCGCCAGCAGCTGGGGAGAACAGCTGAACACTGAAGCTTTCTTT. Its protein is CASSWGEQLNTEAFF.

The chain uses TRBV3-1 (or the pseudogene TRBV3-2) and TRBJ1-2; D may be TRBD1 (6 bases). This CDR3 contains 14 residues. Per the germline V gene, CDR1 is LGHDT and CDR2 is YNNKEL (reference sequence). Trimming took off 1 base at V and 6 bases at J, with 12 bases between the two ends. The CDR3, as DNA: TGTGCCAGCAGCCAAGTGGCGGGGGCGGATGGCTACACCTTC. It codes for CASSQVAGADGYTF.

The chain's CDR3 is CASSILKNTEAFF. The CDR3, as DNA: TGTGCCAGTAGTATTTTAAAGAACACTGAAGCTTTCTTT. The J gene is TRBJ1-1, the V gene TRBV19; the D is unclear. CDR3 size: 13 residues. Germline CDR1 LNHDA, CDR2 SQIVND (reference sequence). Trimming pared 3 bases from V and 1 base from J, leaving 6 bases between.

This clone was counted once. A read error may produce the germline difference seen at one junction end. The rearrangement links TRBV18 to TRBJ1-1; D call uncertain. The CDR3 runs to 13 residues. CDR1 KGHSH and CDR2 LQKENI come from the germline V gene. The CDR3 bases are TGTGCCAGCTCCCCACGAGAACTGCCGGAAGCTTTCTTT. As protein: CASSPRELPEAFF.

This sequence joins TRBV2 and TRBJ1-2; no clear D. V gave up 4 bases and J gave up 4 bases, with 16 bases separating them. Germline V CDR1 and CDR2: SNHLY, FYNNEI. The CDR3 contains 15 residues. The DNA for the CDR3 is TGTGCCAGCAGTGCTGACCGACTGAGCGTCTATGGCTACACCTTC. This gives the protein CASSADRLSVYGYTF.

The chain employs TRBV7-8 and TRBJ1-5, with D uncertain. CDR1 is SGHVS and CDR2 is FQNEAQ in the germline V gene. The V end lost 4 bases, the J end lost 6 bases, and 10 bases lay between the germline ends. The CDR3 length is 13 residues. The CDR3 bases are TGTGCCAGCAGCTCAAACCCGGGTCAGCCCCAGCATTTT. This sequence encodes CASSSNPGQPQHF.

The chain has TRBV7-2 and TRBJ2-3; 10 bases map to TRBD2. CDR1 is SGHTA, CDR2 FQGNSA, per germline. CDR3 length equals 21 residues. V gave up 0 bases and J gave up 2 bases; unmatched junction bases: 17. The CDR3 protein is CASSLAYPSGGLLGPTDTQYF. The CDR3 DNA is TGTGCCAGCAGCTTAGCTTATCCTAGCGGGGGCTTACTAGGCCCCACAGATACGCAGTATTTT. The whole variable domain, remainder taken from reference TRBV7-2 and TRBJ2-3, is GAGVSQSPSNKVTEKGKDVELRCDPISGHTALYWYRQSLGQGLEFLIYFQGNSAPDKSGLPSDRFSAERTGGSVSTLTIQRTQQEDSAVYLCASSLAYPSGGLLGPTDTQYFGPGTRLTVL.

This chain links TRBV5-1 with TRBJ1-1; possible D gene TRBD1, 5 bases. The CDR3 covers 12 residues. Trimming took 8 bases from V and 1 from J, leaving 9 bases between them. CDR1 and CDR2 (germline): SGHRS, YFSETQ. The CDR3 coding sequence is TGCGCCAGTTCACAGGAGAACACTGAAGCTTTCTTT. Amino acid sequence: CASSQENTEAFF.

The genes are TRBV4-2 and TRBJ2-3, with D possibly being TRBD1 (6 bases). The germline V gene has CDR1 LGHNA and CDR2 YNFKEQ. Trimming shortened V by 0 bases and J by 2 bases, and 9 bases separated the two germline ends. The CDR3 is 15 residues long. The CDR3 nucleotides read TGTGCCAGCAGCCAAGAGATGGGACACACAGATACGCAGTATTTT. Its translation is CASSQEMGHTDTQYF.

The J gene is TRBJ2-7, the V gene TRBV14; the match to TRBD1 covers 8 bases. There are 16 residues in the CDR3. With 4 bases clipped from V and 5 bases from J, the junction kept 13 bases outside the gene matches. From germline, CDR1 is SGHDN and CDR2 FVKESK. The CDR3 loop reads CASSLLWGTGGNEQYF. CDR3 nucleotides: TGTGCCAGCAGCCTCCTCTGGGGGACAGGCGGAAACGAGCAGTACTTC.

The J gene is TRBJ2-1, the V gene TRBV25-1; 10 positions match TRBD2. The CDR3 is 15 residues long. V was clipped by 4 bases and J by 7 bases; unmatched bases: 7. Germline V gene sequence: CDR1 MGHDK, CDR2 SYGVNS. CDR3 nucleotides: TGTGCCAGCAGTGCAGCGGGGGGGCCTGGGAATGAGCAGTTCTTC. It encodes CASSAAGGPGNEQFF.

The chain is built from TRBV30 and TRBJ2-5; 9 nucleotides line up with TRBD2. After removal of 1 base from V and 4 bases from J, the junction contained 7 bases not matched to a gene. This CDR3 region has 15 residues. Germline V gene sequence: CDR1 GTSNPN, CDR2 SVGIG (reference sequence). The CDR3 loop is CAWSEGAGGRETQYF. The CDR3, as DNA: TGTGCCTGGAGTGAAGGAGCGGGGGGACGAGAGACCCAGTACTTC.

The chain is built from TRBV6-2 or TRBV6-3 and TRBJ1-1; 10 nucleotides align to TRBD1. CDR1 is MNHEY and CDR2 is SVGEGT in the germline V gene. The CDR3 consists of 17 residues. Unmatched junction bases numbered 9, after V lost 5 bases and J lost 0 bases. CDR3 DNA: TGTGCCAGCAGTCTCCCCGGGACAGGGGACATGAACACTGAAGCTTTCTTT. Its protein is CASSLPGTGDMNTEAFF.

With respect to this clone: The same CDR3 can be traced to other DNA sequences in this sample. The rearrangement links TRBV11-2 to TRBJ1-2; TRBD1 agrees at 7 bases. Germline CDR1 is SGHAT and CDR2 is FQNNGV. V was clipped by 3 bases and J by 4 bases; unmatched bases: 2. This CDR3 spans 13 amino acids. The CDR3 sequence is CASSLGTVYGYTF. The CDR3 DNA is TGTGCCAGCAGCTTGGGGACAGTCTATGGCTACACCTTC.

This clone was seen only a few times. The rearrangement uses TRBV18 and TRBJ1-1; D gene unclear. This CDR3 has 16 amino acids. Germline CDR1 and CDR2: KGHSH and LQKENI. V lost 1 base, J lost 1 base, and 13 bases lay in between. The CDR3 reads CASSPQIEEANTEAFF. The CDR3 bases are TGTGCCAGCTCACCACAAATAGAGGAGGCGAACACTGAAGCTTTCTTT.

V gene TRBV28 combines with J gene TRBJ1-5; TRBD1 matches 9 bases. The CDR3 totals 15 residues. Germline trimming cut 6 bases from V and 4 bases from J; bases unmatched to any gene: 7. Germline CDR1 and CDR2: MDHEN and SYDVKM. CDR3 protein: CASRYTGGGNQPQHF. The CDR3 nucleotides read TGTGCCAGCAGGTATACAGGGGGCGGGAATCAGCCCCAGCATTTT.

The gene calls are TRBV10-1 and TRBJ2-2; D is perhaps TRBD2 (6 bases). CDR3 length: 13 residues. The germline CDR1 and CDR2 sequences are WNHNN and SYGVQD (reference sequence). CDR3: CASSRSGAGELFF. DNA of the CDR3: TGCGCATCGTCCCGGTCGGGGGCCGGGGAGCTGTTTTTT.

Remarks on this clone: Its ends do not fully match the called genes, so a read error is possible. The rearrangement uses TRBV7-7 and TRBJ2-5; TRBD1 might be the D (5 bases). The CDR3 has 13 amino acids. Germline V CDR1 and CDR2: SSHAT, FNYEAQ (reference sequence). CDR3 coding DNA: TGTGCTAGCAGCTACCAGGGTCAAGAGACCCAGTACTTC. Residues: CASSYQGQETQYF.

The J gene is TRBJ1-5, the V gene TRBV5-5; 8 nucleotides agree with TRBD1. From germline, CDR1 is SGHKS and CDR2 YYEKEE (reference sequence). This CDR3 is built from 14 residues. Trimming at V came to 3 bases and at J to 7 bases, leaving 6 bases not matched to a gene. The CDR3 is CASSWGRGQQPQHF. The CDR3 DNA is TGTGCCAGCAGCTGGGGCAGGGGGCAACAGCCCCAGCATTTT.

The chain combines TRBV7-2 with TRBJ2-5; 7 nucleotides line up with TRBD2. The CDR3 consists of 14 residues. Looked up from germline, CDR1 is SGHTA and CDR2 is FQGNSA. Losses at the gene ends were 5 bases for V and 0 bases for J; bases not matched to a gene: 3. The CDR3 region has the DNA TGTGCCAGCAGCGCAACTAGCGACCAAGAGACCCAGTACTTC. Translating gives CASSATSDQETQYF.

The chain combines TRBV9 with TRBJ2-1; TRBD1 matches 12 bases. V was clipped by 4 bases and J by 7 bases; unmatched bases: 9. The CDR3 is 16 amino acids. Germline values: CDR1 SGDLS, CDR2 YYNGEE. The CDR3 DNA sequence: TGTGCCAGCAGCCCGTCCGGGACAGGGGGCTTAAATGAGCAGTTCTTC. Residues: CASSPSGTGGLNEQFF.

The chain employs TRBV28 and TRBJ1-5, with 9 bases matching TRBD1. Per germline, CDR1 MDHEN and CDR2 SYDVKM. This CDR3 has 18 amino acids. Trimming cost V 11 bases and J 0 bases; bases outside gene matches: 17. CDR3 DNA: TGTGCCGGCCAACCCGGGACAGGGATTTCCTATAGCAATCAGCCCCAGCATTTT. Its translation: CAGQPGTGISYSNQPQHF.

This chain's CDR3 is CASSNGQGAINYGYTF. For the CDR3, the DNA is TGTGCCAGCAGCAACGGACAGGGGGCGATTAACTATGGCTACACCTTC. The chain recombines TRBV7-6 with TRBJ1-2; 11 bases map to TRBD1. This CDR3 comprises 16 residues. Germline CDR1 and CDR2: SGHVS and FNYEAQ. Trimming cost V 5 bases and J 1 base; bases outside gene matches: 6.

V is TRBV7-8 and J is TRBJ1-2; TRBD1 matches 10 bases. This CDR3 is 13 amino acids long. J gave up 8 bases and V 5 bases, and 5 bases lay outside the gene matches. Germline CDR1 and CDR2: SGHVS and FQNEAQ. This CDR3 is CASSRQGARGYTF. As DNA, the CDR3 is TGTGCCAGCAGCCGACAGGGGGCGAGGGGCTACACCTTC. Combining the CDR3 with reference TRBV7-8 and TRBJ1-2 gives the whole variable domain GAGVSQSPRYKVAKRGQDVALRCDPISGHVSLFWYQQALGQGPEFLTYFQNEAQLDKSGLPSDRFFAERPEGSVSTLKIQRTQQEDSAVYLCASSRQGARGYTFGSGTRLTVV.

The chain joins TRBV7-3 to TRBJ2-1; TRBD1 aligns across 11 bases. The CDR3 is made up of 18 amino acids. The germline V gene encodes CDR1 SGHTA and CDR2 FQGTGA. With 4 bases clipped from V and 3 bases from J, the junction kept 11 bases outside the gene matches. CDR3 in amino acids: CASSSPQGQGAHYNEQFF. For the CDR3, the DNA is TGTGCCAGCAGCTCCCCCCAAGGACAGGGGGCGCACTACAATGAGCAGTTCTTC.

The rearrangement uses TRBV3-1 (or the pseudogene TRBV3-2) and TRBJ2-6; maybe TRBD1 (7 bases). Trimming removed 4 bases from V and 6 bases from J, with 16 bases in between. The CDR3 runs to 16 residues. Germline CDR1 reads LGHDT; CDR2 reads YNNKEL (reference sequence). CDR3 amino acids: CASSRGTVNLANVLTF. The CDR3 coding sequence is TGTGCCAGCAGCCGCGGGACAGTTAACTTGGCCAACGTCCTGACTTTC.

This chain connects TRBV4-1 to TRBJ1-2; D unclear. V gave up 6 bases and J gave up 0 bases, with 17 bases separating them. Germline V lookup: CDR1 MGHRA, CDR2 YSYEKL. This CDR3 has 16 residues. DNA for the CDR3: TGCGCCAGCAGGAACGGGGTTCTGGAAGCTAACTATGGCTACACCTTC. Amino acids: CASRNGVLEANYGYTF.